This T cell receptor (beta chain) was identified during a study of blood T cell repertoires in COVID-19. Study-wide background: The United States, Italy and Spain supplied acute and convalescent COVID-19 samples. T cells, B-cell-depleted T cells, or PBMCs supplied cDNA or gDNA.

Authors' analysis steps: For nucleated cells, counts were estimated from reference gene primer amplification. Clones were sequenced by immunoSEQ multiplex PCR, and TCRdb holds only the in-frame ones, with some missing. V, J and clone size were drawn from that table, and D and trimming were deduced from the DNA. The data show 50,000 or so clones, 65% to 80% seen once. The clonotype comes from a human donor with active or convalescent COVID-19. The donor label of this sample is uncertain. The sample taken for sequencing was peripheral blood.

The CDR3 coding sequence is TGTGCCAGCAGCTGGGGGACTAGCGGACCTAATGAGCAGTTCTTC. Translating it yields CASSWGTSGPNEQFF. The V and J genes are TRBV11-1 and TRBJ2-1; TRBD2 aligns across 11 bases. V trimming: 4 bases; J trimming: 7 bases; junction bases outside the gene matches: 6. There are 15 residues in the CDR3. Per germline, CDR1 SGHAT and CDR2 FQDESV (reference sequence).